This T cell receptor (beta chain) was sequenced for a study of somatic mutations in cytotoxic T cells in rheumatoid arthritis (dated by TCRdb to the late 2010s). Turning to the overall study: Patient peripheral blood (about 30 ml EDTA) was drawn right after diagnosis and before any treatment started. A FACSAria II or Sony SH800 was used to flow-sort some V beta antibody-stained T-cell populations at nearly 100% purity, and TCRB sequencing was also done on sorted V beta1+ cells. Whether expanded CD8+ T-cell clones in untreated, newly diagnosed rheumatoid arthritis carry somatic mutations was the study question, and clonality was characterized with TCRB deep sequencing. A total of 65 or so rheumatoid arthritis patients and some 18 healthy controls underwent TCRB deep sequencing. Patients and controls did not essentially differ in median age, which was nearly identical between the groups.

On this clone: Its antigen remains unidentified. The sample holds no much larger clone one base away, and base qualities are not on file.

Flow cytometry confirmed the purity of CD4+ and CD8+ cells that had been isolated by positive magnetic bead selection on an AutoMACS. Initial screening for clonal expansions relied on flow cytometry with a TCR V beta antibody panel, after which sorted CD8+ fractions underwent TCRB deep sequencing for characterization. Peripheral blood mononuclear cells were obtained using density gradient separation with Ficoll-Paque PLUS. DNA from CD4-enriched, CD8-enriched or PBMC samples was extracted using Nucleospin Tissue or Tissue XS kits and then quantified on a Qubit 2.0 fluorometer. Sequencing of TCRB CDR3 was done on genomic DNA with the immunoSEQ assay. Per the source publication's procedure: Published virus-specific TCRB sequences were compared with patient CD8+ clones larger than 1%, and only a few matches were found. Only productive TCRB rearrangements were included in the analyses. Defining a clone by its unique TCRB CDR3 sequence, the study calculated clonality as a productive clonality index derived from Shannon entropy. Repertoire overlap for a pair of samples was computed from each clone's template counts relative to total templates per sample. V-gene usage from TCRB sequencing and V-gene usage measured by flow cytometry were correlated (Spearman r of over 0.6). Not all clones reach the TCRdb copy of this immuneACCESS table, which keeps in-frame sequences only. Checked studies attribute under half of the gap to unresolved V genes and leave the rest unexplained. V, J and clone size are taken as reported in that table, and D and trimming were inferred from the DNA itself. The sample table holds about 18,000 clones, of which 60% to 85% were seen once. Jointly, the top ten make up 28% of the sample.

Including the terminal cysteine and phenylalanine, the CDR3 comprises 16 residues. The kept DNA is CDR3 alone, 48 bases in frame from the first base. The germline V gene gives CDR1 as SGDLS and CDR2 as YYNGEE. Trimming takes 0 bases off V and 0 bases off J; junction bases not matched to a gene: 5. Results and caveats for the whole study, not just this receptor: CD8+ T-cell clonality did not differ significantly between rheumatoid arthritis patients and age-matched healthy controls. An increase of CD8+ clonality with age was seen in patients (Spearman r ~ 0.51) but not in healthy controls. The largest CD8+ clone made up more than 20% of CD8+ cells in 8 of 65 patients, and blood and synovial fluid shared several identical CD8+ TCRB sequences. No adjustment for multiple comparisons was made for the slight TRBV07 underrepresentation in patients. Viral specificity could not be ruled out by absence from virus-specific databases, and the antigen targets of the expanded CD8+ clones remained unknown.

This clonotype was obtained from an adult with rheumatoid arthritis. The V gene is TRBV9 and the J gene is TRBJ1-2, and 7 junctional nucleotides match TRBD1. Sequenced: CD8+ T cells sorted from blood. The CDR3 here reads CASSVDLTGANYGYTF. The DNA sequence is as follows: TGTGCCAGCAGCGTAGACTTAACAGGGGCTAACTATGGCTACACCTTC.